This T cell receptor (beta chain) was observed in a study of PD-1 blockade in mismatch repair-deficient tumors. Profiling relied on immunoSEQ multiplex PCR, and the TCRdb table lists in-frame clones only, not all of them. There are about 9,200 clones in the sample; less than 90% occur only once, and roughly 15% lies in the top ten. Whole-study results and caveats: After pembrolizumab, tumor-resident clones rose rapidly, then generally contracted before radiologic responses.

V was shortened by 5 bases and J by 0 bases, with 3 bases between the two germline ends. The CDR3 loop spans 12 amino acids. The V gene's germline CDR1 is SGHTA and CDR2 FQGTGA. Time point in this sample: roughly 11-day in vitro stimulation with candidate mutation-associated neoantigen peptide 1. Regarding this clone: Its target is not known.

The chain has TRBV7-3 and TRBJ2-3; D gene uncertain. The TCR originated in an adult with mismatch repair-deficient cancer. This material consisted of cells cultured in vitro, taken from a patient treated with pembrolizumab. CDR3 nucleotide sequence: TGTGCCAGCAGCCCCAGCACAGATACGCAGTATTTT. Its protein product is CASSPSTDTQYF.